These T cell receptor beta chains were read from a single sample in a study of blood T cell repertoires in COVID-19. Clones were sequenced by immunoSEQ multiplex PCR, and TCRdb holds only the in-frame ones, with some missing. The data contain approximately 200,000 clones, roughly 88% of them singletons. The sequencing input was peripheral blood. All receptors come from a man between 18 and 35 years old with active or convalescent COVID-19. The CDR3 runs from the conserved cysteine through the conserved F or W. Fields, in order: clone size, V gene, D gene, J gene, CDR3 DNA, CDR3 protein. D genes are given only for firm matches. Part of the rows lack a size; the others show once, few, many or a class for expanded clones.

NA	TRBV11-2	NA	TRBJ2-7	TGTGCCAGCAGTGTCGGGACTTACTACGAGCAGTACTTC	CASSVGTYYEQYF
NA	TRBV5-1	TRBD1	TRBJ2-7	TGCGCCAGCAGCTTGGAGGGACAGGGTTACGAGCAGTACTTC	CASSLEGQGYEQYF
NA	TRBV7-8	TRBD2	TRBJ2-1	TGTGCCAGCAGCCGGACGGGAGGGCGAAATGAGCAGTTCTTC	CASSRTGGRNEQFF
once	TRBV6-5	NA	TRBJ1-5	TGTGCCAGCAATGCGGCTTATAGCAATCAGCCCCAGCATTTT	CASNAAYSNQPQHF
NA	TRBV27	TRBD2	TRBJ2-3	TGTGCCACCAGTAGCGGGAGAGGAGTAAGCACAGATACGCAGTATTTT	CATSSGRGVSTDTQYF
NA	TRBV19	NA	TRBJ2-1	TGTGCCAGTAGTCCAGGGGTGCATTACAATGAGCAGTTCTTC	CASSPGVHYNEQFF
NA	TRBV30	TRBD1	TRBJ1-5	TGTGCCTGGAGTGTAACAGGGGGGAATCAGCCCCAGCATTTT	CAWSVTGGNQPQHF
NA	TRBV19	NA	TRBJ1-5	TGTGCCAGTAGTATACCGGGTTGGAATCAGCCCCAGCATTTT	CASSIPGWNQPQHF
NA	TRBV28	TRBD2	TRBJ2-1	TGTGCCAGCACTACATCCGGGACTAGCGGGAGGCGGGGTGAGCAGTTCTTC	CASTTSGTSGRRGEQFF
NA	TRBV10-1	NA	TRBJ2-1	TGCGCCAGCAGTGAGGGAGGGACGGCGGAGCAGTTCTTC	CASSEGGTAEQFF
NA	TRBV27	NA	TRBJ1-2	TGTGCCAGCAGTTTTGGTATGAGGGCTGACTATGGCTACACCTTC	CASSFGMRADYGYTF
NA	TRBV7-2	NA	TRBJ2-1	TGTGCCAGCAGCTTTACAGGAAACAATGAGCAGTTCTTC	CASSFTGNNEQFF
NA	TRBV3-1/TRBV3-2	TRBD2	TRBJ2-1	TGTGCCAGCAGCCAACAACCGGGACTAGCGGAATACAATGAGCAGTTCTTC	CASSQQPGLAEYNEQFF
once	TRBV27	TRBD1	TRBJ1-1	TGTGCCAGCAAAACAGGGGCGAACACTGAAGCTTTCTTT	CASKTGANTEAFF
once	TRBV20-1	NA	TRBJ2-4	TGCAGTGCTAGAGATCAAGAGGACAGCAACTTC	CSARDQEDSNF
NA	TRBV6-2/TRBV6-3	NA	TRBJ2-5	TGTGCCAGCAGTTACTCGAATCTAGGGACCCAGTACTTC	CASSYSNLGTQYF
NA	TRBV5-1	TRBD1	TRBJ2-2	TGCGCCAGCGAGGGGACAGGGGGCCGAGACACCGGGGAGCTGTTTTTT	CASEGTGGRDTGELFF
NA	TRBV9	TRBD1	TRBJ2-2	TGTGCCAGCACGGGACAGCTGAACACCGGGGAGCTGTTTTTT	CASTGQLNTGELFF
NA	TRBV25-1	NA	TRBJ2-7	TGTGCCAGCAGTGAACAGGGGATGCCGTACTTC	CASSEQGMPYF
NA	TRBV5-1	TRBD2	TRBJ2-5	TGCGCCAGCAGAACCGGGACTAGCGGGAAAAGAGAGACCCAGTACTTC	CASRTGTSGKRETQYF
NA	TRBV4-2	TRBD2	TRBJ2-1	TGTGCCAGCAGCCAAGATCCCGGGGGGGGGACTCCCTCCAATGAGCAGTTCTTC	CASSQDPGGGTPSNEQFF
NA	TRBV19	TRBD1	TRBJ2-2	TGTGCCAGTAGTGTCCCGGGACAGGGCGCCGGTGGGGAGCTGTTTTTT	CASSVPGQGAGGELFF
NA	TRBV27	TRBD2	TRBJ2-3	TGTGCCAGCAGCAGTCCTCGTATCGGGACTAGCGGGAGGGGGGGGCTAGATACGCAGTATTTT	CASSSPRIGTSGRGGLDTQYF
NA	TRBV7-8	NA	TRBJ1-1	TGTGCCAGCAGCTCAAGAGGGGGTATGAACACTGAAGCTTTCTTT	CASSSRGGMNTEAFF
NA	TRBV7-9	TRBD1	TRBJ1-1	TGTGCCAGCACCGCGACAGGGGGCGGGACTGAAGCTTTCTTT	CASTATGGGTEAFF
few	TRBV5-1	TRBD2	TRBJ2-7	TGCGCCAGCACCCCGGCTAGCGGGAGAGAGATCTCCTACGAGCAGTACTTC	CASTPASGREISYEQYF
NA	TRBV5-1	TRBD1	TRBJ1-6	TGCGCCAGCAGCTTGGAGGGACAGGGCACTTCACCCCTCCACTTT	CASSLEGQGTSPLHF
NA	TRBV18	NA	TRBJ1-1	TGTGCCAGCTCACCAGTCTTGAACACTGAAGCTTTCTTT	CASSPVLNTEAFF
NA	TRBV5-4	TRBD1	TRBJ2-2	TGTGCCAGCAAAGGGGACAGGGCGTTGGCGAACACCGGGGAGCTGTTTTTT	CASKGDRALANTGELFF
NA	TRBV5-1	TRBD1	TRBJ2-7	TGCGCCAGCAGCTTGACGGGACAGGGGTCTGGGGAGCAGTACTTC	CASSLTGQGSGEQYF
NA	TRBV6-1	TRBD1	TRBJ1-2	TGTGCCAGCAGTGATTGGACAGGTGCAGTCTATGGCTACACCTTC	CASSDWTGAVYGYTF
NA	TRBV19	TRBD1	TRBJ1-1	TGTGCCAGTAGTCTTGAGACAGGGGCGCTGGGAGCTTTCTTT	CASSLETGALGAFF
NA	TRBV3-1/TRBV3-2	NA	TRBJ2-1	TGTGCCAGCAGCCCCAACCGGAATGAGCAGTTCTTC	CASSPNRNEQFF
NA	TRBV6-4	TRBD1	TRBJ2-2	TGTGCCAGCAGTGACTCCGTAGACAGGGCGAACACCAGGGAGCTGTTTTTT	CASSDSVDRANTRELFF
NA	TRBV5-8	TRBD2	TRBJ2-3	TGTGCCAGCAGCTCGGGACTAGCGGGTTCGGCTGGGGATACGCAGTATTTT	CASSSGLAGSAGDTQYF
NA	TRBV5-1	TRBD1	TRBJ1-6	TGCGCCAGCAGCTTGGAGGGGACAGGGAATTCACCCCTCCACTTT	CASSLEGTGNSPLHF
NA	TRBV6-2/TRBV6-3	TRBD1	TRBJ1-2	TGTGCCAGCAGCCTAGGACAGGGGAGCTATGGCTACACCTTC	CASSLGQGSYGYTF
NA	TRBV12-3/TRBV12-4	TRBD1	TRBJ1-2	TGTGCCAGCAGCACAGGGGCTAACTATGGCTACACCTTC	CASSTGANYGYTF
few	TRBV7-9	NA	TRBJ2-2	TGTGCCAGCAGGGGGGCATCAGGGGACGCGAACACCGGGGAGCTGTTTTTT	CASRGASGDANTGELFF
NA	TRBV7-7	NA	TRBJ2-5	TGTGCTAGCAGCTGGGGAGGCGGAGAGACCCAGTACTTC	CASSWGGGETQYF
NA	TRBV12-3/TRBV12-4	NA	TRBJ1-2	TGTGCCAGTCGACAGAGTCCTAACTATGGCTACACCTTC	CASRQSPNYGYTF
NA	TRBV5-4	NA	TRBJ2-3	TGTGCCAGCAGCTCGACTAGCACAGATACGCAGTATTTT	CASSSTSTDTQYF
NA	TRBV6-5	NA	TRBJ2-7	TGTGCCAGCAAGCCGGGACATCGACCCTACGAGCAGTACTTC	CASKPGHRPYEQYF
NA	TRBV6-8	TRBD1	TRBJ1-2	TGTGCCAGCAACCCGACAGGGGAGGATGGCTACACCTTC	CASNPTGEDGYTF
NA	TRBV9	TRBD2	TRBJ2-3	TGTGCCAGCAGCGTACCGCTAGCGGGGAGCACAGATACGCAGTATTTT	CASSVPLAGSTDTQYF
NA	TRBV5-6	NA	TRBJ1-2	TGTGCCAGCAGCGCCGGGACTCTCGGCTACACCTTC	CASSAGTLGYTF
NA	TRBV29-1	TRBD1	TRBJ1-1	TGCAGCGTTGAAGCCGATCAGACGACAGGGGGAGCTTTCTTT	CSVEADQTTGGAFF
NA	TRBV10-2	TRBD1	TRBJ1-2	TGCGCCAGCAGTGCAACAGGGGACTATGGCTACACCTTC	CASSATGDYGYTF
once	TRBV7-9	TRBD2	TRBJ2-5	TGTGCCAGCAGCGGGAGGACTAGCGGAGCCCAAGAGACCCAGTACTTC	CASSGRTSGAQETQYF
NA	TRBV30	TRBD2	TRBJ2-2	TGTGCCGGGGGGGGAGGCACCGGGGAGCTGTTTTTT	CAGGGGTGELFF
once	TRBV11-2	NA	TRBJ2-7	TGTGCCAGCAGCTTAGAGTTGAGGGCCGAGCAGTACTTC	CASSLELRAEQYF